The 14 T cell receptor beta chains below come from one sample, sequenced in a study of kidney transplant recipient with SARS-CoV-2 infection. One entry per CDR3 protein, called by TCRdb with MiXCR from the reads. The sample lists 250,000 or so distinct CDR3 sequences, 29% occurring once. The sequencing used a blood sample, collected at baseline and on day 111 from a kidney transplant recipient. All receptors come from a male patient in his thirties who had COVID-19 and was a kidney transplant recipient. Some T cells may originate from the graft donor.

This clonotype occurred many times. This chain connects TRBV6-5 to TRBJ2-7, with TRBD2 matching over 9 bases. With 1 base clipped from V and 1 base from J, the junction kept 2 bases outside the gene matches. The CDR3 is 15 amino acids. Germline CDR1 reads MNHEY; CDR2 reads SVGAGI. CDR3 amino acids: CASSYYLAGSYEQYF. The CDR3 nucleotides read TGTGCCAGCAGTTACTACCTAGCGGGGTCCTACGAGCAGTACTTC.

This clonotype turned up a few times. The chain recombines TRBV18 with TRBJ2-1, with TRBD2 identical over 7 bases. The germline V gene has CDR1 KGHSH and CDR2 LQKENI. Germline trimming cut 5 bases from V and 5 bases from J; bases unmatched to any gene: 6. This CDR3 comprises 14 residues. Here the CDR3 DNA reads TGTGCCAGCTCAGACGGGAGGCGAAACAATGAGCAGTTCTTC. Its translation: CASSDGRRNNEQFF.

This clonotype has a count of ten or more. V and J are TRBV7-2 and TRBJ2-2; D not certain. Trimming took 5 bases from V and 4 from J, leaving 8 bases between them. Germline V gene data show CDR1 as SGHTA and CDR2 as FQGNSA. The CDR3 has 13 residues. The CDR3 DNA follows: TGTGCCAGCAGCACCGTGGGCACCGGGGAGCTGTTTTTT. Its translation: CASSTVGTGELFF.

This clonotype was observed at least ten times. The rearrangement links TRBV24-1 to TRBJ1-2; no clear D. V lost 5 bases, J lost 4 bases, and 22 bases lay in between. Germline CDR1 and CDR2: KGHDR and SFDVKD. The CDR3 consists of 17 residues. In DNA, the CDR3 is TGTGCCACCAGTGTTCCGGTTAGTACCAGAAAGACCTATGGCTACACCTTC. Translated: CATSVPVSTRKTYGYTF.

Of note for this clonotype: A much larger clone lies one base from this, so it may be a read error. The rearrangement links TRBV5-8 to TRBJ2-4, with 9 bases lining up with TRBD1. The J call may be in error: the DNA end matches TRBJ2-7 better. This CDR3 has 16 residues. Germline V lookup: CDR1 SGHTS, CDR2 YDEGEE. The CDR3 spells CASSFAIGTGFPEQYF. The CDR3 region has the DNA TGTGCCAGCAGCTTTGCGATCGGGACAGGGTTCCCCGAGCAGTACTTC.

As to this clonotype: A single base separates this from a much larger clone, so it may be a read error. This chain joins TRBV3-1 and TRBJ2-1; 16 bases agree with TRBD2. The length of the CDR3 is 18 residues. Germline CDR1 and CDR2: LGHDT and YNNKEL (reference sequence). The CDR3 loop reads CASSQGLAGGAIYKEQFF. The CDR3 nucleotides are TGTGCCAGCAGCCAGGGACTAGCGGGGGGGGCTATATACAAAGAGCAGTTCTTC.

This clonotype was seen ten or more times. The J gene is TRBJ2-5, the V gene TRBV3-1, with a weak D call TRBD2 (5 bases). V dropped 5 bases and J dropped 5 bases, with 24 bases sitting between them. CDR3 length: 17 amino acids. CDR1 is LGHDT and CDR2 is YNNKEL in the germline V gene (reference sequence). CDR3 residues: CASSIGDPISFSETQYF. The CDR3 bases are TGTGCCAGCAGCATCGGGGATCCCATTTCTTTCTCTGAGACCCAGTACTTC.

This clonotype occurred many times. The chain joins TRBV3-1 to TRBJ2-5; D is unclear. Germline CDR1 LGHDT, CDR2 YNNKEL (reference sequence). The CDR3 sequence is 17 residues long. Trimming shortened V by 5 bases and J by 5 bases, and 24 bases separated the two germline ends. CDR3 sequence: CASSGSRPISFSETQYF. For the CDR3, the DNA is TGTGCCAGCAGCGGTAGTCGTCCCATTTCTTTCTCTGAGACCCAGTACTTC.

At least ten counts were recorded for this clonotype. CDR3 region: CAWSLGQGARETQYF. The CDR3 DNA reads as TGTGCCTGGAGCCTCGGACAGGGGGCTAGAGAGACCCAGTACTTC. The rearrangement links TRBV30 to TRBJ2-5; 11 positions match TRBD1. Unmatched junction bases numbered 7, after V lost 3 bases and J lost 4 bases. The germline gives CDR1 GTSNPN, CDR2 SVGIG (reference sequence). The CDR3 has 15 amino acids.

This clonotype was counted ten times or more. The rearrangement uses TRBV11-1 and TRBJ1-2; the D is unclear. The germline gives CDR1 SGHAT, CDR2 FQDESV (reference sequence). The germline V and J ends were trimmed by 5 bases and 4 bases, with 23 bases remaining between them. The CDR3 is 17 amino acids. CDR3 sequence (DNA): TGTGCCAGCAGCCTGATTTCTAAGGCTGGAAAGACCTATGGCTACACCTTC. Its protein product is CASSLISKAGKTYGYTF.

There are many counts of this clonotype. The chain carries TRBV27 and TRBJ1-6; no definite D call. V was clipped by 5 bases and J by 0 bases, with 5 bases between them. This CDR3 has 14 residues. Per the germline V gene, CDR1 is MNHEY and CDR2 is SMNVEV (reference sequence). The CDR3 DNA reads TGTGCCAGCAGTCTGGGCTCCTATAATTCACCCCTCCACTTT. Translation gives CASSLGSYNSPLHF.

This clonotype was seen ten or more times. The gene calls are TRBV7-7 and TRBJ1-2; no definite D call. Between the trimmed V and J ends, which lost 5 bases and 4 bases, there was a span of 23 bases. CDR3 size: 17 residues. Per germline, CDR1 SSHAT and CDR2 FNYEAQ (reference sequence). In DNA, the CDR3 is TGTGCCAGCAGCGAGAGCACTAAGTGCCGAAAGACCTATGGCTACACCTTC. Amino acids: CASSESTKCRKTYGYTF. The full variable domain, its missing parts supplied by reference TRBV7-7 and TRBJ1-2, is GAGVSQSPRYKVTKRGQDVTLRCDPISSHATLYWYQQALGQGPEFLTYFNYEAQPDKSGLPSDRFSAERPEGSISTLTIQRTEQRDSAMYRCASSESTKCRKTYGYTFGSGTRLTVV.

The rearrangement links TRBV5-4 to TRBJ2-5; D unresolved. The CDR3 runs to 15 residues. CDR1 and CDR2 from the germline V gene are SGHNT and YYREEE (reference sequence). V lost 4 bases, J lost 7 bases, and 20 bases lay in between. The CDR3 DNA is TGTGCCAGCAGCCCCAGCCCGCTGCGAGAAGGGACCCAGTACTTC. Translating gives CASSPSPLREGTQYF.

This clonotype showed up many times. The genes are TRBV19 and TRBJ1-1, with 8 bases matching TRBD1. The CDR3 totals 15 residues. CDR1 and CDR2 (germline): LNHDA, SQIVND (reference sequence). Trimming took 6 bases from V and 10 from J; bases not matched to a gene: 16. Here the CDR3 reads CASSPSFSGGRRAFF. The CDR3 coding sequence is TGTGCCAGTAGCCCTTCCTTCTCAGGGGGCAGGCGAGCTTTCTTT. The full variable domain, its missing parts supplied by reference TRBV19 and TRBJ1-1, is DGGITQSPKYLFRKEGQNVTLSCEQNLNHDAMYWYRQDPGQGLRLIYYSQIVNDFQKGDIAEGYSVSREKKESFPLTVTSAQKNPTAFYLCASSPSFSGGRRAFFGQGTRLTVV.